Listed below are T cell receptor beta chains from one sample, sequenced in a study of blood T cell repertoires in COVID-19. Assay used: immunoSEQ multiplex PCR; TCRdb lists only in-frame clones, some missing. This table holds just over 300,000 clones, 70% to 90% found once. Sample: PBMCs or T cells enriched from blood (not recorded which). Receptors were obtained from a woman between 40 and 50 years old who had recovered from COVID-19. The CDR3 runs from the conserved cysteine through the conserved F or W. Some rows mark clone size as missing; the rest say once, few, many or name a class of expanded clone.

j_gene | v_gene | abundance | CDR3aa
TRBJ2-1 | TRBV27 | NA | CASSLSLAGVFPNEQFF
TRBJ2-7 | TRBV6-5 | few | CASSRDSHYEQYF
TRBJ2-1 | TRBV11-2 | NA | CASSHPTAANNEQFF
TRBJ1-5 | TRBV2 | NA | CASHSTGINQPQHF
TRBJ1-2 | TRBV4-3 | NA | CASSQAVLTGFYYGYTF
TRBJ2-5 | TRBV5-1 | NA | CASSRGQGGETQYF
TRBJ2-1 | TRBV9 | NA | CASNPRGTSGTGEQFF
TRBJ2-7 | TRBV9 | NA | CASSVAAGAYEQYF
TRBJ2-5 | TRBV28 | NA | CASTFQGVKKETQYF
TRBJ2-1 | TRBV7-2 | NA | CASSLYSGTISGEQFF
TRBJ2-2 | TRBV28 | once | CASSLRDRGSDGELFF
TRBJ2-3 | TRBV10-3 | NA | CAISGQGDTQYF
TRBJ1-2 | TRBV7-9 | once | CASSADRGANYGYTF
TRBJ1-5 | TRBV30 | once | CAWRQGVGQPQHF
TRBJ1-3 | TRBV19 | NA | CASTLRRGSTGNTIYF
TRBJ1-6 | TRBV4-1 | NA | CASSQEPGFNSPLHF
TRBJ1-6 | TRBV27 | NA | CASRVLGTGGRDSPLHF
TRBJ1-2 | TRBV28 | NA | CASTGLNYGYTF
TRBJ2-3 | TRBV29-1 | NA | CSVERPGDTQYF
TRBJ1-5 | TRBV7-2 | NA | CASSLEGATNQPQHF
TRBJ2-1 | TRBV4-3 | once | CASSTLSGSSYNEQFF
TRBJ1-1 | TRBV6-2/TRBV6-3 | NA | CASSYEGQILNTEAFF
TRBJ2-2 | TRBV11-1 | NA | CASRNVRGGELFF
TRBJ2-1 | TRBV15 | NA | CATSRGGGGPYNEQFF
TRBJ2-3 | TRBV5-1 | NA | CASNFAGTDTQYF
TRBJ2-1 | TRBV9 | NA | CASSVALPGQGWNEQFF
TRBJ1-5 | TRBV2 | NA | CASKGTAPGQPQHF